These 22 T cell receptor beta chains came from one sample sequenced in a study of shared clonotypes between healthy human individuals. Cells designated naive CD8 were CD45RO-negative and were positively selected for CCR7, with terminally differentiated effector memory CD45RA+ cells excluded. Here immunoSEQ multiplex PCR was the method, and the copy in TCRdb shows in-frame clones only, minus some. The sample lists about 2 million clones, roughly 95% occurring once. Sequenced input: naive CD8+ T cells sorted from blood. The receptors derive from a man younger than 35 in good health.

This clone was found once. The CDR3, as DNA: TGTGCCAGCAGCCCCTCCGGGACAGGGGGGGATACGCAGTATTTT. Amino acid sequence: CASSPSGTGGDTQYF. The chain couples TRBV9 to TRBJ2-3, with 11 bases that match TRBD1. V lost 4 bases and J lost 6; bases outside the gene matches: 7. The CDR3 is made up of 15 amino acids. Looked up from germline, CDR1 is SGDLS and CDR2 is YYNGEE.

The genes are TRBV2 and TRBJ1-3; D ambiguous. Trimming took 7 bases from V and 6 from J, leaving 10 bases between them. The CDR3 is made up of 12 amino acids. Per germline, CDR1 SNHLY and CDR2 FYNNEI. CDR3 sequence (DNA): TGTGCCAGCATGGGCGATGAAAACACCATATATTTT. It is translated as CASMGDENTIYF.

This clone has just one count. The V gene is TRBV5-4, the J gene TRBJ2-7, with D possibly being TRBD2 (6 bases). V lost 2 bases and J lost 0, with 12 bases in between. The CDR3 sequence is 15 residues long. Germline CDR1 is SGHNT and CDR2 is YYREEE (reference sequence). CDR3 amino acids: CASSLLGGSSYEQYF. For the CDR3, the DNA is TGTGCCAGCAGCTTATTGGGGGGAAGCTCCTACGAGCAGTACTTC.

Details on this clone: Other nucleotide sequences in the sample specify the same CDR3. V usage is TRBV29-1 and J usage is TRBJ2-5, with 9 bases identical to TRBD1. CDR1 and CDR2 from the germline V gene are SQVTM and ANQGSEA. The trim removed 6 bases at V and 3 bases at J, leaving 5 bases unmatched. This CDR3 is built from 13 residues. For the CDR3, the DNA is TGCAGCGTCACCGGGACAGGGAAAGAGACCCAGTACTTC. Amino acid sequence: CSVTGTGKETQYF.

V gene TRBV6-6 combines with J gene TRBJ2-7; D gene ambiguous. Looked up from germline, CDR1 is MNHNY and CDR2 is SVGAGI (reference sequence). The CDR3 has 12 residues. Trimming cost V 4 bases and J 3 bases, with 7 bases left between them. This CDR3 reads CASSSVGYEQYF. CDR3 coding DNA: TGTGCCAGCAGTTCGGTCGGCTACGAGCAGTACTTC.

This rearrangement joins TRBV27 to TRBJ2-1, with D perhaps TRBD1 (6 bases). The germline V and J ends were trimmed by 1 base and 2 bases, with 12 bases remaining between them. The CDR3 consists of 16 residues. The germline V gene encodes CDR1 MNHEY and CDR2 SMNVEV (reference sequence). The chain's CDR3 is CASSLLAGDPYNEQFF. The CDR3 DNA sequence: TGTGCCAGCAGTTTATTAGCAGGGGACCCCTACAATGAGCAGTTCTTC.

The chain has TRBV7-6 and TRBJ2-2; 8 bases fit TRBD1. Unmatched junction bases numbered 8, after V lost 3 bases and J lost 5 bases. The CDR3 is 16 amino acids. Germline CDR1 SGHVS, CDR2 FNYEAQ. The CDR3 DNA reads TGTGCCAGCAGCTTCTCACAGGGGGAAGAGACCGGGGAGCTGTTTTTT. Translating it yields CASSFSQGEETGELFF.

This clone was observed a few times. This chain connects TRBV7-9 to TRBJ1-5; D remains unclear. Trimming shortened V by 8 bases and J by 1 base, and 6 bases separated the two germline ends. The V gene's germline CDR1 is SEHNR and CDR2 FQNEAQ (reference sequence). The CDR3 has 12 residues. The CDR3 bases are TGTGCCAGCGGGCAGAGCAATCAGCCCCAGCATTTT. This codes for CASGQSNQPQHF.

J is TRBJ2-7 and V is TRBV9; 7 bases fit TRBD2. V trimming: 0 bases; J trimming: 2 bases; junction bases outside the gene matches: 5. The CDR3 runs 15 residues. CDR1 SGDLS and CDR2 YYNGEE come from the germline V gene. The CDR3 loop reads CASSVGAGETYEQYF. DNA of the CDR3: TGTGCCAGCAGCGTAGGTGCGGGAGAGACCTACGAGCAGTACTTC.

The CDR3 reads CAIQRQNTGELFF. Here the CDR3 DNA reads TGTGCCATCCAGCGACAGAACACCGGGGAGCTGTTTTTT. The genes are TRBV10-3 and TRBJ2-2; D not certain. CDR1 and CDR2 (germline): ENHRY, SYGVKD. The CDR3 totals 13 residues. V was cut by 8 bases and J by 1 base, with 8 bases left in between.

The rearrangement uses TRBV5-6 and TRBJ2-3; 8 bases align to TRBD2. The CDR3 has 16 residues. Trimming at V came to 0 bases and at J to 2 bases, leaving 5 bases not matched to a gene. Looked up from germline, CDR1 is SGHDT and CDR2 is YYEEEE. CDR3 nucleotides: TGTGCCAGCAGCTTGGAGGGACTAGGGCTCACAGATACGCAGTATTTT. It codes for CASSLEGLGLTDTQYF. The full variable domain, with the rest looked up from reference TRBV5-6 and TRBJ2-3, is DAGVTQSPTHLIKTRGQQVTLRCSPKSGHDTVSWYQQALGQGPQFIFQYYEEEERQRGNFPDRFSGHQFPNYSSELNVNALLLGDSALYLCASSLEGLGLTDTQYFGPGTRLTVL.

The rearrangement uses TRBV27 and TRBJ2-7; 9 nucleotides line up with TRBD1. Germline CDR1 is MNHEY and CDR2 is SMNVEV (reference sequence). V gave up 5 bases and J gave up 3 bases; unmatched junction bases: 5. This CDR3 region has 14 residues. The CDR3 protein is CASSARQGVYEQYF. The CDR3, as DNA: TGTGCCAGCAGTGCCCGACAGGGGGTCTACGAGCAGTACTTC.

The chain has TRBV28 and TRBJ2-7, with TRBD2 matching 11 bases. Germline-derived CDR1 and CDR2 are MDHEN and SYDVKM. CDR3 length: 16 amino acids. The junction had 5 bases not matched to a gene; V was cut back by 4 bases and J by 0 bases. CDR3 protein: CASSSRLAGFSYEQYF. CDR3 in DNA: TGTGCCAGCAGTTCAAGACTAGCGGGGTTCTCCTACGAGCAGTACTTC.

This clone was recorded once. The chain is built from TRBV9 and TRBJ2-2; D call uncertain. Trimming stripped 3 bases from V and 1 base from J, with 16 bases between. In germline, CDR1 is SGDLS, CDR2 YYNGEE. This CDR3 contains 17 residues. The CDR3 DNA reads TGTGCCAGCAGCGATAACGTGCCTCTGGGGAACACCGGGGAGCTGTTTTTT. Translated: CASSDNVPLGNTGELFF.

The V call is TRBV7-2, the J call TRBJ2-7, with TRBD2 matching over 12 bases. CDR3 size: 19 residues. With 3 bases clipped from V and 3 bases from J, the junction kept 15 bases outside the gene matches. CDR1 and CDR2 (germline): SGHTA, FQGNSA. CDR3 loop: CASSFSARTSGKIGYEQYF. CDR3 DNA sequence: TGTGCCAGCAGCTTTAGTGCAAGGACTAGCGGGAAAATAGGCTACGAGCAGTACTTC.

The J gene is TRBJ1-1, the V gene TRBV30; the D gene is possibly TRBD1 (5 bases). Between the trimmed V and J ends, which lost 2 bases and 10 bases, there was a span of 17 bases. Germline V gene lookup returns CDR1 GTSNPN and CDR2 SVGIG (reference sequence). The CDR3 covers 13 residues. This CDR3 reads CAWSPNPGGGAFF. The CDR3, as DNA: TGTGCCTGGAGTCCTAACCCTGGGGGGGGAGCTTTCTTT.

A note on this clone: The sample carries other DNA sequences with the same CDR3. The V and J genes are TRBV13 and TRBJ2-7; 9 bases match TRBD1. CDR3 length equals 14 residues. Germline CDR1 reads PRHDT; CDR2 reads FYEKMQ (reference sequence). V shed 4 bases and J 4 bases; nucleotides not matched to a gene: 5. CDR3 coding DNA: TGTGCCAGCAGCTCCGGGACAGGGTCTTACGAGCAGTACTTC. Amino acid sequence: CASSSGTGSYEQYF.

The chain joins TRBV5-6 to TRBJ2-1, with a possible D match to TRBD1 (6 bases). The V gene's germline CDR1 is SGHDT and CDR2 YYEEEE. CDR3 length: 16 amino acids. Trimming shortened V by 3 bases and J by 4 bases, and 17 bases separated the two germline ends. This CDR3 reads CASSSYRVGEYNEQFF. The CDR3, as DNA: TGTGCCAGCAGCTCCTACAGGGTCGGCGAGTACAATGAGCAGTTCTTC.

The gene calls are TRBV28 and TRBJ2-3, with 9 bases aligning to TRBD2. Germline V gene data show CDR1 as MDHEN and CDR2 as SYDVKM. Losses at the gene ends were 7 bases for V and 3 bases for J; bases not matched to a gene: 14. The CDR3 is made up of 17 amino acids. CDR3 sequence: CASTLALAGGRTDTQYF. CDR3 in DNA: TGTGCCAGCACCTTGGCCTTGGCGGGGGGGCGGACAGATACGCAGTATTTT.

The V call is TRBV6-5, the J call TRBJ1-3; D gene uncertain. Germline CDR1 and CDR2: MNHEY and SVGAGI. The CDR3 consists of 11 residues. V was cut by 1 base and J by 7 bases, with 2 bases left in between. CDR3 in amino acids: CASSYWNTIYF. In DNA, the CDR3 is TGTGCCAGCAGTTACTGGAACACCATATATTTT.

The J gene is TRBJ1-5, the V gene TRBV6-5; no definite D call. This CDR3 is built from 13 residues. Germline V gene data show CDR1 as MNHEY and CDR2 as SVGAGI. V lost 2 bases and J 6 bases, leaving 8 bases between the germline ends. CDR3 DNA sequence: TGTGCCAGCAGTTACGGTGAAAGTCAGCCCCAGCATTTT. Encoded protein: CASSYGESQPQHF.

Comments on this clone: This sample includes further DNA sequences coding for the same CDR3. This sequence joins TRBV4-1 and TRBJ1-1, with TRBD1 matching over 10 bases. This CDR3 is 14 amino acids long. CDR1 is MGHRA and CDR2 is YSYEKL in the germline V gene. Losses at the gene ends were 4 bases for V and 4 bases for J; bases not matched to a gene: 3. The CDR3 sequence: CASSLRTGGTEAFF. The CDR3 DNA follows: TGCGCCAGCAGCCTACGGACAGGGGGCACTGAAGCTTTCTTT.